These 28 T cell receptor beta chains originate from one sample sequenced in a study of siplizumab effects on memory and regulatory T cells. TCRdb's table, derived via immunoSEQ multiplex PCR, lists solely in-frame clones and lacks some. The sample holds around 100,000 clones, over 90% seen once. Sequenced sample: Tregs sorted from blood. The receptors come from a human donor in good health.

The J gene is TRBJ1-1, the V gene TRBV5-1; D remains ambiguous. The ends were cut back, 4 bases at V and 1 base at J, with 14 bases in the middle. CDR1 SGHRS and CDR2 YFSETQ come from the germline V gene. The CDR3 covers 15 residues. In DNA, the CDR3 is TGCGCCAGCAGCACCATCAGTCTCCGGAACACTGAAGCTTTCTTT. Encoded protein: CASSTISLRNTEAFF.

The V gene is TRBV5-1, the J gene TRBJ2-2; 8 bases align to TRBD1. The V segment lost 3 bases and the J segment 1 base; nucleotides outside the gene matches: 2. CDR1 and CDR2 (germline): SGHRS, YFSETQ. The CDR3 has 15 amino acids. The CDR3 bases are TGCGCCAGCAGCTCGGGACAGGTGAACACCGGGGAGCTGTTTTTT. Its translation: CASSSGQVNTGELFF.

The rearrangement uses TRBV29-1 and TRBJ2-3; 11 positions agree with TRBD2. V shed 6 bases and J 1 base; nucleotides not matched to a gene: 3. The CDR3 length is 14 residues. Germline CDR1 is SQVTM and CDR2 is ANQGSEA. The CDR3 nucleotides are TGCAGCGTCGCGACTAGCGGGGGCACAGATACGCAGTATTTT. The encoded protein is CSVATSGGTDTQYF.

The CDR3 DNA follows: TGTGCCAGCAGCTGGACAGGGGGCAGGCAGGAGACCCAGTACTTC. This encodes CASSWTGGRQETQYF. J is TRBJ2-5 and V is TRBV7-2; 11 nucleotides line up with TRBD1. The CDR3 extends over 15 amino acids. Germline CDR1 is SGHTA and CDR2 is FQGNSA. After removal of 4 bases from V and 5 bases from J, the junction contained 6 bases not matched to a gene.

CDR3 sequence: CASSFVDGYTF. CDR3 bases: TGTGCCAGCAGCTTTGTGGATGGCTACACCTTC. The chain combines TRBV5-4 with TRBJ1-2, with unresolved D. This CDR3 is 11 amino acids long. The V end lost 2 bases, the J end lost 6 bases, and 5 bases lay between the germline ends. Germline V gene lookup returns CDR1 SGHNT and CDR2 YYREEE (reference sequence).

CDR3 region: CASSTQRTGELFF. The CDR3 region has the DNA TGTGCCAGTAGTACTCAGCGCACCGGGGAGCTGTTTTTT. The rearrangement joins TRBV19 to TRBJ2-2; no firm D call. V shed 4 bases and J shed 4 bases, with 7 bases lying between them. Per germline, CDR1 LNHDA and CDR2 SQIVND (reference sequence). The CDR3 covers 13 residues.

The chain links TRBV30 to TRBJ2-6; D possibly uses TRBD1 or TRBD2 (5 bases each). The CDR3 runs 15 residues. V dropped 6 bases and J dropped 2 bases, with 14 bases sitting between them. Looked up from germline, CDR1 is GTSNPN and CDR2 is SVGIG (reference sequence). In nucleotides, the CDR3 is TGTGCCTGCCGACTCTGGGGGACTGGGGCCAACGTCCTGACTTTC. It translates to CACRLWGTGANVLTF.

V gene TRBV2 combines with J gene TRBJ2-3, with D unclear. The CDR3 is made up of 15 amino acids. Germline V gene sequence: CDR1 SNHLY, CDR2 FYNNEI. The germline V and J ends were trimmed by 2 bases and 0 bases, with 9 bases remaining between them. CDR3 sequence reads: CASSELYRSTDTQYF. As DNA, the CDR3 is TGTGCCAGCAGTGAATTGTACCGGAGCACAGATACGCAGTATTTT.

V usage is TRBV6-6 and J usage is TRBJ2-2, with 8 bases lining up with TRBD2. Germline CDR1 is MNHNY and CDR2 is SVGAGI (reference sequence). J was trimmed by 4 bases and V by 2 bases; bases with no gene match: 3. The CDR3 is 15 residues long. In DNA, the CDR3 is TGTGCCAGCAGTTACGTCGGGGGGGTCACCGGGGAGCTGTTTTTT. Amino acids: CASSYVGGVTGELFF.

The rearrangement links TRBV6-6 to TRBJ2-7; D not certain. CDR1 MNHNY and CDR2 SVGAGI come from the germline V gene (reference sequence). The CDR3 sequence is 11 residues long. With 2 bases removed from V and 3 bases from J, the gap between germline ends came to 2 bases. For the CDR3, the DNA is TGTGCCAGCAGTTACCTCTACGAGCAGTACTTC. Protein: CASSYLYEQYF.

This clone was observed a single time. The chain has TRBV29-1 and TRBJ1-1; TRBD1 aligns across 8 bases. Trimming took 0 bases from V and 8 from J; bases not matched to a gene: 8. Germline CDR1 is SQVTM and CDR2 is ANQGSEA. The CDR3 totals 14 residues. The CDR3 coding sequence is TGCAGCGTTGAAGATTTAGGACAGGGAGCCGAAGCTTTCTTT. Translating gives CSVEDLGQGAEAFF.

The V and J genes are TRBV5-4 and TRBJ2-1, with 12 bases that match TRBD2. Per the germline V gene, CDR1 is SGHNT and CDR2 is YYREEE (reference sequence). The ends lost 4 bases at V and 10 bases at J; junction bases unmatched: 6. CDR3 length: 14 amino acids. CDR3 amino acids: CASSDLAGGEEQFF. In DNA, the CDR3 is TGTGCCAGCAGCGACCTAGCGGGGGGGGAGGAGCAGTTCTTC. Full variable domain (missing parts from reference TRBV5-4 and TRBJ2-1): ETGVTQSPTHLIKTRGQQVTLRCSSQSGHNTVSWYQQALGQGPQFIFQYYREEENGRGNFPPRFSGLQFPNYSSELNVNALELDDSALYLCASSDLAGGEEQFFGPGTRLTVL.

The genes are TRBV7-6 and TRBJ1-1; 9 bases are shared with TRBD1. The CDR3 is made up of 17 amino acids. Germline assignment: CDR1 SGHVS and CDR2 FNYEAQ. The V gene end was trimmed by 0 bases and the J gene end by 5 bases; junction bases not matched to a gene: 10. The CDR3 here is CASSLAPGQGRGTEAFF. The CDR3, as DNA: TGTGCCAGCAGCTTAGCACCGGGACAGGGAAGGGGTACTGAAGCTTTCTTT.

This clone was counted a single time. The chain uses TRBV30 and TRBJ2-2; D remains ambiguous. Trimming pared 2 bases from V and 6 bases from J, leaving 10 bases between. The CDR3 extends over 13 amino acids. Germline values: CDR1 GTSNPN, CDR2 SVGIG (reference sequence). CDR3 region: CAWSLVRAGELFF. The CDR3 DNA is TGTGCCTGGAGTCTAGTTCGAGCCGGGGAGCTGTTTTTT.

The V gene is TRBV21-1, the J gene TRBJ2-1; the table calls TRBD2, which could not be checked here. TRBV21-1 is labeled a pseudogene. This CDR3 contains 17 residues. CDR3 region: CASTLPRLASSYNEQFF. The CDR3 DNA sequence: TGTGCCAGCACCCTCCCCCGACTAGCAAGCTCCTACAATGAGCAGTTCTTC.

This clone was counted a single time. The chain joins TRBV2 to TRBJ1-6; TRBD1 aligns across 7 bases. With V trimmed by 8 bases and J by 1 base, 8 bases remained unmatched. The CDR3 is made up of 16 amino acids. Germline values: CDR1 SNHLY, CDR2 FYNNEI. The CDR3 reads CASETGERSYNSPLHF. The CDR3, as DNA: TGTGCCAGCGAAACAGGGGAGAGGTCCTATAATTCACCCCTCCACTTT.

The sample holds a few counts of this clone. The rearrangement joins TRBV7-8 to TRBJ1-6; D remains ambiguous. Trimming took 3 bases from V and 13 from J, leaving 13 bases between them. Germline lookup yields CDR1 SGHVS and CDR2 FQNEAQ. The CDR3 is 13 amino acids. In nucleotides, the CDR3 is TGTGCCAGCAGCTTTAATCCCTCGTCGCCCCTCCACTTT. Translated: CASSFNPSSPLHF.

The chain employs TRBV7-9 and TRBJ2-7; 10 bases are shared with TRBD2. J gave up 9 bases and V 3 bases, and 5 bases lay outside the gene matches. In germline, CDR1 is SEHNR, CDR2 FQNEAQ (reference sequence). The CDR3 loop spans 13 amino acids. This CDR3 is CASSFERGGAQYF. CDR3 DNA: TGTGCCAGCAGCTTCGAGCGGGGGGGTGCGCAGTACTTC.

The rearrangement links TRBV5-4 to TRBJ2-5, with 12 nucleotides matching TRBD1. This CDR3 spans 16 amino acids. Germline lookup yields CDR1 SGHNT and CDR2 YYREEE (reference sequence). With 4 bases clipped from V and 11 bases from J, the junction kept 15 bases outside the gene matches. CDR3 DNA sequence: TGTGCCAGCAGCCCCTCCGGGGGACAGGGGGCAATAGAGCAGTACTTC. Encoded protein: CASSPSGGQGAIEQYF.

V usage is TRBV6-5 and J usage is TRBJ1-5, with D hard to call. This CDR3 comprises 14 residues. Deletions cut 2 bases from V and 5 bases from J, with 10 bases between. Germline V gene sequence: CDR1 MNHEY, CDR2 SVGAGI. CDR3 bases: TGTGCCAGCAGTTACGCACAGTCTTATCAGCCCCAGCATTTT. Residues: CASSYAQSYQPQHF.

V usage is TRBV10-3 and J usage is TRBJ1-1; D call uncertain. Germline-derived CDR1 and CDR2 are ENHRY and SYGVKD. This CDR3 spans 13 amino acids. The V end was cut by 0 bases, the J end by 10 bases, with 12 bases between. CDR3 protein: CAISESLGRLAFF. The CDR3 nucleotides are TGTGCCATCAGTGAGTCGTTAGGTAGATTAGCTTTCTTT.

The chain uses TRBV5-4 and TRBJ1-2; TRBD1 is a possible D gene (6 bases). Germline CDR1 SGHNT, CDR2 YYREEE (reference sequence). Trimming removed 3 bases from V and 0 bases from J, with 12 bases in between. This CDR3 region has 15 residues. The CDR3 here is CASSSAGGPNYGYTF. As DNA, the CDR3 is TGTGCCAGCAGCTCGGCTGGGGGCCCTAACTATGGCTACACCTTC.

V gene TRBV11-2 combines with J gene TRBJ1-2; D remains ambiguous. This CDR3 region has 14 residues. Germline lookup yields CDR1 SGHAT and CDR2 FQNNGV. The V and J ends lost 6 bases and 5 bases respectively, with 16 bases between them. Here the CDR3 reads CASSFRTGSYGYTF. The CDR3 DNA reads as TGTGCCAGCAGTTTTCGGACGGGGAGTTATGGCTACACCTTC.

This clone was detected only once. This sequence joins TRBV11-1 and TRBJ1-5; the D gene is possibly TRBD1 (5 bases). Germline lookup yields CDR1 SGHAT and CDR2 FQDESV (reference sequence). This CDR3 spans 13 amino acids. V was clipped by 5 bases and J by 3 bases, with 8 bases between them. CDR3 DNA sequence: TGTGCCAGCAGCCCAGGGCCCAATCAGCCCCAGCATTTT. This translates into CASSPGPNQPQHF.

The chain recombines TRBV6-1 with TRBJ2-7; D is undetermined. Looked up from germline, CDR1 is MNHNS and CDR2 is SASEGT. V was shortened by 1 base and J by 7 bases, with 5 bases between the two germline ends. CDR3 length: 11 residues. The CDR3: CASSEVFEQYF. CDR3 bases: TGTGCCAGCAGTGAAGTGTTTGAGCAGTACTTC.

The chain combines TRBV9 with TRBJ1-2, with a possible D match to TRBD1 (5 bases). This CDR3 spans 15 amino acids. The germline V gene has CDR1 SGDLS and CDR2 YYNGEE. V lost 4 bases and J lost 2, with 15 bases in between. The DNA for the CDR3 is TGTGCCAGCAGCCGACAGACGAACCAAAACTATGGCTACACCTTC. It translates to CASSRQTNQNYGYTF.

The chain joins TRBV25-1 to TRBJ1-6, with D unresolved. V was trimmed by 5 bases and J by 6 bases, leaving 11 bases between them. The CDR3 loop spans 14 amino acids. From germline, CDR1 is MGHDK and CDR2 SYGVNS. The CDR3 DNA is TGTGCCAGCAGTTTGACCGATGGTAATTCACCCCTCCACTTT. This gives the protein CASSLTDGNSPLHF. The variable domain in full, completed from reference TRBV25-1 and TRBJ1-6, reads EADIYQTPRYLVIGTGKKITLECSQTMGHDKMYWYQQDPGMELHLIHYSYGVNSTEKGDLSSESTVSRIRTEHFPLTLESARPSHTSQYLCASSLTDGNSPLHFGNGTRLTVT.

The chain is built from TRBV5-1 and TRBJ2-1, with D perhaps TRBD1 (6 bases). The germline V gene has CDR1 SGHRS and CDR2 YFSETQ. The CDR3 totals 13 residues. The V and J ends lost 4 bases and 4 bases respectively, with 9 bases between them. CDR3 sequence: CASSRDMYNEQFF. CDR3 in DNA: TGCGCCAGCAGCCGGGACATGTACAATGAGCAGTTCTTC.